This is a list of T cell receptor beta chains from one sample in a study of cytomegalovirus exposure and HLA in healthy donors. The data were produced by immunoSEQ multiplex PCR, yet TCRdb's version contains in-frame clones alone and is incomplete. The sample contains 150,000 to 200,000 clones, around 64% of which appear only once. Sequencing used PBMCs. The receptors derive from a woman aged 25 to 39 in good health and CMV-seronegative. Both conserved end residues are part of each CDR3. The order of the fields is V gene, clone size, J gene, D gene, CDR3 protein, CDR3 DNA. The D gene is left open where the match is weak. The size of a clone is reported for some rows only, either as once, few or many, or as a class for expanded clones.

v_call: TRBV7-9
clone_size: -
j_call: TRBJ1-5
d_call: -
cdr3_aa: CASSLTGGNHQPQHF
cdr3_nt: TGTGCCAGCAGCTTGACGGGGGGGAACCATCAGCCCCAGCATTTT

v_call: TRBV30
clone_size: few
j_call: TRBJ1-1
d_call: -
cdr3_aa: CAWRFAGGGNEAFF
cdr3_nt: TGTGCCTGGAGATTTGCGGGGGGCGGCAATGAAGCTTTCTTT

v_call: TRBV9
clone_size: -
j_call: TRBJ1-2
d_call: -
cdr3_aa: CASSPPNYGYTF
cdr3_nt: TGTGCCAGCAGCCCCCCTAATTATGGCTACACCTTC

v_call: TRBV30
clone_size: few
j_call: TRBJ1-2
d_call: -
cdr3_aa: CAWSPNFYGYTF
cdr3_nt: TGTGCCTGGAGTCCGAACTTCTATGGCTACACCTTC

v_call: TRBV7-8
clone_size: -
j_call: TRBJ2-1
d_call: TRBD1
cdr3_aa: CASSLGAGGSYNEQFF
cdr3_nt: TGTGCCAGCAGCTTAGGCGCAGGGGGCTCCTACAATGAGCAGTTCTTC

v_call: TRBV5-6
clone_size: few
j_call: TRBJ2-3
d_call: TRBD2
cdr3_aa: CASSLVTSGGRSTDTQYF
cdr3_nt: TGTGCCAGCAGCTTAGTTACTAGCGGGGGCCGGAGCACAGATACGCAGTATTTT

v_call: TRBV6-1
clone_size: -
j_call: TRBJ2-3
d_call: TRBD2
cdr3_aa: CASSVWRGARDTQYF
cdr3_nt: TGTGCCAGCAGTGTATGGCGGGGGGCAAGAGATACGCAGTATTTT

v_call: TRBV7-6
clone_size: -
j_call: TRBJ2-1
d_call: -
cdr3_aa: CASSSLRRRAYNEQFF
cdr3_nt: TGTGCCAGCAGCTCGCTGCGGCGGAGAGCCTACAATGAGCAGTTCTTC

v_call: TRBV10-3
clone_size: few
j_call: TRBJ1-5
d_call: TRBD1
cdr3_aa: CAISESILGRGRVGNQPQHF
cdr3_nt: TGTGCCATCAGTGAGTCGATTTTGGGCAGGGGGCGAGTCGGCAATCAGCCCCAGCATTTT

v_call: TRBV5-4
clone_size: -
j_call: TRBJ1-1
d_call: -
cdr3_aa: CASSLGGGVWDTEAFF
cdr3_nt: TGTGCCAGCAGTTTGGGGGGAGGGGTTTGGGACACTGAAGCTTTCTTT

v_call: TRBV4-2
clone_size: -
j_call: TRBJ1-6
d_call: -
cdr3_aa: CASSQGHHGSPLHF
cdr3_nt: TGTGCCAGCAGCCAGGGCCATCATGGATCACCCCTCCACTTT

v_call: TRBV28
clone_size: -
j_call: TRBJ2-1
d_call: TRBD2
cdr3_aa: CASSSSGLAYNEQFF
cdr3_nt: TGTGCCAGCAGCTCTAGCGGGCTTGCCTACAATGAGCAGTTCTTC

v_call: TRBV5-1
clone_size: -
j_call: TRBJ1-2
d_call: -
cdr3_aa: CASRRRVQGDYGYTF
cdr3_nt: TGCGCCAGCAGGAGGAGAGTACAGGGCGACTATGGCTACACCTTC

v_call: TRBV15
clone_size: -
j_call: TRBJ2-5
d_call: TRBD2
cdr3_aa: CATSRRGAGGPFQETQYF
cdr3_nt: TGTGCCACCAGCAGGAGGGGCGCGGGGGGGCCTTTCCAAGAGACCCAGTACTTC

v_call: TRBV6-4
clone_size: -
j_call: TRBJ2-1
d_call: -
cdr3_aa: CASSPGQLGMSEQFF
cdr3_nt: TGTGCCAGCAGTCCAGGGCAATTAGGAATGAGTGAGCAGTTCTTC

v_call: TRBV6-5
clone_size: few
j_call: TRBJ1-2
d_call: TRBD1
cdr3_aa: CASSPGQGVYYGYTF
cdr3_nt: TGTGCCAGCAGTCCGGGACAGGGGGTTTACTATGGCTACACCTTC

v_call: TRBV30
clone_size: -
j_call: TRBJ2-7
d_call: -
cdr3_aa: CAWSFQGYEQYF
cdr3_nt: TGTGCCTGGAGTTTTCAGGGATACGAGCAGTACTTC

v_call: TRBV19
clone_size: -
j_call: TRBJ2-5
d_call: TRBD2
cdr3_aa: CASNPAGLQETQYF
cdr3_nt: TGTGCCAGTAATCCAGCGGGATTACAAGAGACCCAGTACTTC

v_call: TRBV4-1
clone_size: few
j_call: TRBJ2-7
d_call: TRBD1
cdr3_aa: CASSQMDRGLYEQYF
cdr3_nt: TGCGCCAGCAGCCAGATGGACAGGGGGCTTTACGAGCAGTACTTC

v_call: TRBV28
clone_size: -
j_call: TRBJ2-7
d_call: TRBD1
cdr3_aa: CASSPDRGWYEQYF
cdr3_nt: TGTGCCAGCAGTCCGGACAGGGGGTGGTACGAGCAGTACTTC

v_call: TRBV4-3
clone_size: -
j_call: TRBJ2-7
d_call: -
cdr3_aa: CASSQDLYGYEQYF
cdr3_nt: TGCGCCAGCAGCCAAGATCTGTACGGCTACGAGCAGTACTTC

v_call: TRBV6-1
clone_size: -
j_call: TRBJ1-2
d_call: -
cdr3_aa: CASSKGGTDYGYTF
cdr3_nt: TGTGCCAGCAGCAAGGGAGGGACGGACTATGGCTACACCTTC

v_call: TRBV5-4
clone_size: -
j_call: TRBJ1-5
d_call: -
cdr3_aa: CASSLGSDSNQPQHF
cdr3_nt: TGTGCCAGCAGCTTGGGTTCAGATAGCAATCAGCCCCAGCATTTT

v_call: TRBV29-1
clone_size: few
j_call: TRBJ1-3
d_call: -
cdr3_aa: CSADQGGNTIYF
cdr3_nt: TGCAGCGCAGATCAGGGTGGAAACACCATATATTTT

v_call: TRBV5-1
clone_size: -
j_call: TRBJ1-4
d_call: -
cdr3_aa: CASSLWPNEKLFF
cdr3_nt: TGCGCCAGCAGCTTGTGGCCCAATGAAAAACTGTTTTTT

v_call: TRBV25-1
clone_size: -
j_call: TRBJ1-1
d_call: -
cdr3_aa: CASSGGADPLYTEAFF
cdr3_nt: TGTGCCAGCAGTGGTGGAGCAGACCCCCTGTACACTGAAGCTTTCTTT

v_call: TRBV5-4
clone_size: few
j_call: TRBJ1-3
d_call: TRBD1
cdr3_aa: CASSLDRGKGNTIYF
cdr3_nt: TGTGCCAGCAGCCTCGACAGGGGGAAAGGAAACACCATATATTTT

v_call: TRBV29-1
clone_size: once
j_call: TRBJ1-2
d_call: TRBD1
cdr3_aa: CSADRATRPFGGGYTF
cdr3_nt: TGCAGCGCCGACAGGGCAACACGACCTTTTGGTGGTGGCTACACCTTC

v_call: TRBV9
clone_size: -
j_call: TRBJ2-4
d_call: TRBD1
cdr3_aa: CASSVEDRDQNIQYF
cdr3_nt: TGTGCCAGCAGCGTAGAAGACAGGGATCAAAACATTCAGTACTTC

v_call: TRBV7-8
clone_size: -
j_call: TRBJ2-2
d_call: -
cdr3_aa: CASSFKRTVRGTGELFF
cdr3_nt: TGTGCCAGCAGCTTCAAGAGGACTGTCCGAGGCACCGGGGAGCTGTTTTTT

v_call: TRBV10-3
clone_size: -
j_call: TRBJ1-1
d_call: -
cdr3_aa: CAISESETEAFF
cdr3_nt: TGTGCCATCAGTGAGTCCGAGACTGAAGCTTTCTTT

v_call: TRBV9
clone_size: once
j_call: TRBJ1-4
d_call: -
cdr3_aa: CASSVSLREKLFF
cdr3_nt: TGTGCCAGCAGCGTAAGTCTGCGGGAAAAACTGTTTTTT

v_call: TRBV5-1
clone_size: few
j_call: TRBJ2-7
d_call: -
cdr3_aa: CASSLGRDGSYEQYF
cdr3_nt: TGCGCCAGCAGCTTGGGGAGGGACGGATCCTACGAGCAGTACTTC

v_call: TRBV30
clone_size: -
j_call: TRBJ1-3
d_call: TRBD1
cdr3_aa: CAWSEGAYGNTIYF
cdr3_nt: TGTGCCTGGAGCGAGGGGGCCTATGGAAACACCATATATTTT

v_call: TRBV29-1
clone_size: -
j_call: TRBJ1-4
d_call: TRBD1
cdr3_aa: CSARTGGEKLFF
cdr3_nt: TGCAGCGCCCGGACAGGGGGGGAAAAACTGTTTTTT

v_call: TRBV7-6
clone_size: -
j_call: TRBJ2-1
d_call: TRBD1
cdr3_aa: CASSGDRENEQFF
cdr3_nt: TGTGCCAGCAGCGGGGACAGGGAAAATGAGCAGTTCTTC

v_call: TRBV5-1
clone_size: -
j_call: TRBJ1-1
d_call: -
cdr3_aa: CASSLGGGTEAFF
cdr3_nt: TGCGCCAGCAGCTTGGGGGGGGGTACTGAAGCTTTCTTT

v_call: TRBV7-2
clone_size: -
j_call: TRBJ1-5
d_call: TRBD1
cdr3_aa: CASSLPGGNQPQHF
cdr3_nt: TGTGCCAGCAGCCTACCAGGGGGTAATCAGCCCCAGCATTTT

v_call: TRBV7-2
clone_size: -
j_call: TRBJ2-2
d_call: TRBD2
cdr3_aa: CASSLGAGRNTGELFF
cdr3_nt: TGTGCCAGCAGCTTAGGAGCGGGACGGAACACCGGGGAGCTGTTTTTT

v_call: TRBV7-8
clone_size: once
j_call: TRBJ1-5
d_call: -
cdr3_aa: CASSLDRTSQPQHF
cdr3_nt: TGTGCCAGCAGCCTGGATCGGACATCCCAGCCCCAGCATTTT